The subject of this entry is one TCR beta chain. From blood CD8+ and CD4+ T cells, the TCR beta chain was sequenced. While CD8+ and CD4+ T cells were isolated negatively, TEMRA cells were enriched by FACS. The source of the sample is a study of CD8 T cells in Susac syndrome. With random hexamers, 0.5 to 1 ug RNA was reverse transcribed. The method of amplification for TCR beta CDR3 was immunoSEQ multiplex PCR, covering 54 Vbeta and 13 Jbeta. TCRdb processed the immunoSEQ multiplex PCR reads anew with MiXCR; each CDR3 protein has one entry. The sample contains about 160,000 distinct CDR3 sequences, around 95% of which appear only once. Material for sequencing was CD4+ T cells from PBMCs. The TCR originated in a human donor in good health.

Written as DNA, the CDR3 is TGTGCCAGCAGTGAAAGCCCCCCGGCGGGGGTGAAAGATGAAGCTTTCTTT. This gives the protein CASSESPPAGVKDEAFF. The chain combines TRBV6-1 with TRBJ1-1, with D possibly being TRBD1 (5 bases). The CDR3 extends over 17 amino acids. Germline CDR1 MNHNS, CDR2 SASEGT. V was pared by 2 bases and J by 7 bases, with 23 bases between.